This entry features one T cell receptor (beta chain) sequence. No antigen is known for it. The PCR had 60 Vbeta and 13 Jbeta primers. Sequencing used immunoSEQ multiplex PCR; TCRdb keeps in-frame clones, though not all of them. This listing includes 130,000 or so clones. This specimen comes from a study of cytomegalovirus exposure and HLA in healthy donors. Study observations and caveats: In all likelihood, a cluster of highly shared sequence variants was a sequencing artifact. The authors later found most CMV-associated TCR beta chains appeared HLA-restricted. In vitro confirmation showed three CMV-associated chains to be CMV antigen specific.

Despite likely unrecorded immune exposures, the donors were nominally healthy at the time of sampling. The CDR3 totals 15 residues. Germline V gene sequence: CDR1 MNHEY, CDR2 SVGAGI. The ends were cut back, 5 bases at V and 4 bases at J, with 15 bases in the middle. This sequence was found in a man between 18 and 35 years old in good health and CMV-seronegative. V gene TRBV6-5 combines with J gene TRBJ1-5; D is uncertain. Source material: PBMCs. The DNA for the CDR3 is TGTGCCAGCAGTCCCTACCCCTTCCAAAATCAGCCCCAGCATTTT. Translated, it gives CASSPYPFQNQPQHF.